These 9 T cell receptor beta chains were all obtained from the same sample, sequenced in a study of cytomegalovirus exposure and HLA in healthy donors. Primers: 60 Vbeta forward and 13 Jbeta reverse. The protocol was immunoSEQ multiplex PCR, while the TCRdb copy is restricted to in-frame clones and leaves out a portion. The profile covers about 130,000 clones, with 78% appearing a single time and 11% taken by the ten largest. Sequenced sample: PBMCs. These receptors all come from a man aged 30 to 45 in good health and CMV-seropositive.

The chain is built from TRBV7-6 and TRBJ1-1; no clear D gene. The CDR3 is made up of 14 amino acids. Trimming shortened V by 0 bases and J by 1 base, and 6 bases separated the two germline ends. The germline V gene has CDR1 SGHVS and CDR2 FNYEAQ. Here the CDR3 reads CASSLARGNTEAFF. CDR3 nucleotide sequence: TGTGCCAGCAGCTTAGCGCGGGGGAACACTGAAGCTTTCTTT.

The chain has TRBV28 and TRBJ1-5, with 7 bases matching TRBD1. This CDR3 is built from 15 residues. V shed 4 bases, J shed 2 bases, and the junction held 5 bases outside the gene matches. The germline gives CDR1 MDHEN, CDR2 SYDVKM. CDR3 sequence (DNA): TGTGCCAGCAGTTCAGCAGGGGGAGGCAATCAGCCCCAGCATTTT. Its protein is CASSSAGGGNQPQHF.

J is TRBJ1-2 and V is TRBV9, with D maybe TRBD1 (6 bases). CDR1 and CDR2 (germline): SGDLS, YYNGEE. The CDR3 totals 13 residues. Trimming removed 5 bases at V and 3 bases at J, with 11 bases between. Here the CDR3 reads CASSGTHYYGYTF. DNA for the CDR3: TGTGCCAGCAGTGGGACACACTACTATGGCTACACCTTC.

The sample holds a few counts of this clone. The V and J genes are TRBV20-1 and TRBJ2-7; D gene unclear. Germline V gives CDR1 DFQATT, CDR2 SNEGSKA (reference sequence). CDR3 length: 11 amino acids. The V and J ends lost 3 bases and 4 bases respectively, with 7 bases between them. CDR3 in amino acids: CSASMSYEQYF. For the CDR3, the DNA is TGCAGTGCTAGCATGAGTTACGAGCAGTACTTC.

The chain combines TRBV27 with TRBJ2-2; D possibly corresponds to TRBD2 (6 bases). Germline values: CDR1 MNHEY, CDR2 SMNVEV (reference sequence). CDR3 length equals 13 residues. With 7 bases removed from V and 6 bases from J, the gap between germline ends came to 12 bases. For the CDR3, the DNA is TGTGCCAGCAAGGTCGGGGGAGCCGGGGAGCTGTTTTTT. Translated, it gives CASKVGGAGELFF.

The chain couples TRBV2 to TRBJ2-1, with a weak D call TRBD2 (6 bases). This CDR3 has 16 residues. The germline V gene has CDR1 SNHLY and CDR2 FYNNEI. Trimming took 2 bases from V and 1 from J, leaving 12 bases between them. The CDR3 nucleotides read TGTGCCAGCAGTGAATTGGGGGGAGGTTCCTACAATGAGCAGTTCTTC. Protein product: CASSELGGGSYNEQFF.

This chain uses TRBV18 with TRBJ1-1; possibly TRBD1 for D (5 bases). The CDR3 is 14 amino acids. The V gene's germline CDR1 is KGHSH and CDR2 LQKENI. V lost 0 bases to trimming and J lost 7 bases, with 12 bases between them. The CDR3: CASSPPSGKVEAFF. The CDR3 DNA is TGTGCCAGCTCACCACCCTCAGGGAAGGTTGAAGCTTTCTTT. Variable domain in full (rest from reference TRBV18 and TRBJ1-1): NAGVMQNPRHLVRRRGQEARLRCSPMKGHSHVYWYRQLPEEGLKFMVYLQKENIIDESGMPKERFSAEFPKEGPSILRIQQVVRGDSAAYFCASSPPSGKVEAFFGQGTRLTVV.

The chain joins TRBV4-3 to TRBJ2-2, with 13 bases fitting TRBD2. Unmatched junction bases numbered 4, after V lost 4 bases and J lost 2 bases. The CDR3 is 17 residues long. Germline values: CDR1 LGHNA, CDR2 YSLEER. The CDR3 sequence: CASSLGLAGPNTGELFF. The CDR3 coding sequence is TGCGCCAGCAGCCTGGGACTAGCGGGGCCCAACACCGGGGAGCTGTTTTTT.

This clone was counted between two and nine times. This chain connects TRBV7-2 to TRBJ2-3, with D perhaps matching TRBD1 (6 bases). This CDR3 contains 15 residues. CDR1 and CDR2 (germline): SGHTA, FQGNSA. V dropped 1 base and J dropped 4 bases, with 12 bases sitting between them. This chain's CDR3 is CASSLDRAVPDTQYF. CDR3 DNA sequence: TGTGCCAGCAGCTTAGACAGGGCCGTACCAGATACGCAGTATTTT.